These 26 T cell receptor beta chains came from one sample sequenced in a study of T cell responses to AZD1222 COVID-19 vaccine. The table came from immunoSEQ multiplex PCR; TCRdb's copy has only in-frame clones and leaves some out. The repertoire holds 75,000 to 85,000 clones, with roughly nine tenths as singletons. Sample: peripheral blood, taken 28 days after the second AZD1222 dose. These receptors came from an adult who received the AZD1222 COVID-19 vaccine.

The chain recombines TRBV10-3 with TRBJ2-6, with D possibly being TRBD1 (7 bases). Per the germline V gene, CDR1 is ENHRY and CDR2 is SYGVKD. Trimming cost V 6 bases and J 0 bases, with 12 bases left between them. This CDR3 contains 16 residues. Written as DNA, the CDR3 is TGTGCCATCAGAGGGGGGACAGCCTCTGGGGCCAACGTCCTGACTTTC. It codes for CAIRGGTASGANVLTF.

This chain connects TRBV5-1 to TRBJ1-4; 9 bases are shared with TRBD1. The V gene's germline CDR1 is SGHRS and CDR2 YFSETQ. The CDR3 sequence is 17 residues long. Germline trimming cut 2 bases from V and 3 bases from J; bases unmatched to any gene: 8. The CDR3 nucleotides read TGCGCCAGCAGCTTCGGACAGGGGAGCGCGGCTAATGAAAAACTGTTTTTT. Translated: CASSFGQGSAANEKLFF.

The chain uses TRBV18 and TRBJ1-1; D not certain. CDR3 length: 13 amino acids. V lost 1 base to trimming and J lost 3 bases, with 6 bases between them. Germline V gene lookup returns CDR1 KGHSH and CDR2 LQKENI. The CDR3 DNA reads as TGTGCCAGCTCACCACTAAGCGACACTGAAGCTTTCTTT. It translates to CASSPLSDTEAFF.

V gene TRBV5-1 combines with J gene TRBJ1-5; no clear D gene. The CDR3 consists of 14 residues. V was trimmed by 7 bases and J by 1 base, leaving 12 bases between them. Germline V lookup: CDR1 SGHRS, CDR2 YFSETQ. CDR3 bases: TGCGCCAGCTCTTTGGCTGGGAGCAATCAGCCCCAGCATTTT. Translation: CASSLAGSNQPQHF.

The CDR3 DNA reads as TGCGCCAGCGGAACAGGGGTGGGGAACACTGAAGCTTTCTTT. Translated: CASGTGVGNTEAFF. The rearrangement joins TRBV5-1 to TRBJ1-1; 7 bases fit TRBD1. The germline CDR1 and CDR2 sequences are SGHRS and YFSETQ. V trimming: 7 bases; J trimming: 1 base; junction bases outside the gene matches: 7. The CDR3 is 14 amino acids.

This chain's CDR3 is CASSRQGTYEQYF. In nucleotides, the CDR3 is TGTGCCAGCAGCAGACAGGGAACCTACGAGCAGTACTTC. The chain links TRBV12-3 or TRBV12-4 to TRBJ2-7; 7 bases fit TRBD1. The CDR3 is 13 amino acids. V was clipped by 6 bases and J by 2 bases; unmatched bases: 4.

The V call is TRBV18, the J call TRBJ2-5; D remains ambiguous. Germline CDR1 KGHSH, CDR2 LQKENI. CDR3 length: 14 residues. Trimming shortened V by 4 bases and J by 0 bases, and 9 bases separated the two germline ends. CDR3 in amino acids: CASSLLSDQETQYF. CDR3 DNA: TGTGCCAGCTCACTATTATCGGACCAAGAGACCCAGTACTTC.

V gene TRBV27 combines with J gene TRBJ2-7; 8 bases line up with TRBD1. The trim removed 0 bases at V and 0 bases at J, leaving 4 bases unmatched. The CDR3 contains 16 residues. Germline V gene sequence: CDR1 MNHEY, CDR2 SMNVEV (reference sequence). The CDR3 region has the DNA TGTGCCAGCAGTTTATCAGGACAGGGCGCCTCCTACGAGCAGTACTTC. It yields the protein CASSLSGQGASYEQYF.

The chain links TRBV3-1 (or the pseudogene TRBV3-2) to TRBJ2-1, with D perhaps being TRBD1 or TRBD2 (5 bases each). Trimming left V 1 base short and J 0 bases short, with 10 bases between. The CDR3 consists of 16 residues. Germline assignment: CDR1 LGHDT and CDR2 YNNKEL (reference sequence). DNA for the CDR3: TGTGCCAGCAGCCAAGCGAGGGGTATCTCCTACAATGAGCAGTTCTTC. It is translated as CASSQARGISYNEQFF.

The chain combines TRBV6-5 with TRBJ2-2; weak D call: TRBD2 (6 bases). Germline V gene lookup returns CDR1 MNHEY and CDR2 SVGAGI. V was clipped by 4 bases and J by 7 bases, with 10 bases between them. This CDR3 has 13 residues. Here the CDR3 DNA reads TGTGCCAGCAGTTCCCCGGGGGTCGGGGAGCTGTTTTTT. Protein product: CASSSPGVGELFF.

This CDR3 reads CASGWGHGYTF. The CDR3 DNA is TGTGCCAGCGGCTGGGGGCATGGCTACACCTTC. The J gene is TRBJ1-2, the V gene TRBV19; tentative D call: TRBD1 (6 bases). Trimming left V 9 bases short and J 6 bases short, with 11 bases between. The CDR3 has 11 residues. Germline lookup yields CDR1 LNHDA and CDR2 SQIVND (reference sequence).

This sequence joins TRBV20-1 and TRBJ1-2; no firm D call. Looked up from germline, CDR1 is DFQATT and CDR2 is SNEGSKA (reference sequence). This CDR3 has 10 residues. Between the trimmed V and J ends, which lost 6 bases and 5 bases, there was a span of 7 bases. CDR3 sequence: CSASDYGYTF. The CDR3 DNA is TGCAGTGCATCAGATTATGGCTACACCTTC.

The V and J genes are TRBV10-3 and TRBJ2-1; 11 bases agree with TRBD2. The CDR3 has 16 amino acids. The germline gives CDR1 ENHRY, CDR2 SYGVKD. The J segment lost 5 bases and the V segment lost 0 bases, leaving 3 bases of the junction unmatched. As DNA, the CDR3 is TGTGCCATCAGTGAGTCCGGGGGACTAGCGGACAATGAGCAGTTCTTC. This gives the protein CAISESGGLADNEQFF.

V is TRBV19 and J is TRBJ2-6; D might be TRBD1 or TRBD2, each matching 5 bases. Deletions cut 7 bases from V and 4 bases from J, with 17 bases between. The CDR3 covers 16 residues. Germline assignment: CDR1 LNHDA and CDR2 SQIVND (reference sequence). CDR3: CASNEGIPAGANVLTF. The CDR3 DNA sequence: TGTGCCAGTAACGAGGGGATTCCGGCAGGGGCCAACGTCCTGACTTTC.

The chain is built from TRBV5-5 and TRBJ1-2, with D perhaps TRBD1 (5 bases). Germline assignment: CDR1 SGHKS and CDR2 YYEKEE (reference sequence). This CDR3 is built from 14 residues. Trimming stripped 4 bases from V and 4 bases from J, with 14 bases between. The CDR3 DNA sequence: TGTGCCAGCAGCCCCGTGGGGACGAGCTATGGCTACACCTTC. Translated: CASSPVGTSYGYTF.

The chain employs TRBV27 and TRBJ1-1; 7 bases line up with TRBD1. Germline-derived CDR1 and CDR2 are MNHEY and SMNVEV (reference sequence). V was pared by 7 bases and J by 0 bases, with 8 bases of the junction left unmatched. This CDR3 contains 15 residues. CDR3 nucleotide sequence: TGTGCCAGCAACCCATTGACAGGGTTGAACACTGAAGCTTTCTTT. Its translation: CASNPLTGLNTEAFF.

The V and J genes are TRBV4-3 and TRBJ1-3; D is unresolved. CDR3 length: 14 residues. Germline loops: CDR1 LGHNA, CDR2 YSLEER. V was shortened by 0 bases and J by 4 bases, with 7 bases between the two germline ends. CDR3 bases: TGCGCCAGCAGCCAAGACCTACAGGGAAACACCATATATTTT. This codes for CASSQDLQGNTIYF.

The V gene is TRBV3-1 (or the pseudogene TRBV3-2), the J gene TRBJ1-2; D not certain. V lost 1 base, J lost 3 bases, and 9 bases lay in between. CDR3 length: 14 amino acids. Per germline, CDR1 LGHDT and CDR2 YNNKEL (reference sequence). This chain's CDR3 is CASSQGSGDYGYTF. As DNA, the CDR3 is TGTGCCAGCAGCCAAGGGTCCGGGGACTATGGCTACACCTTC.

V usage is TRBV7-2 and J usage is TRBJ2-3; D perhaps matches TRBD1 (5 bases). CDR1 and CDR2 (germline): SGHTA, FQGNSA. The germline V and J ends were trimmed by 5 bases and 6 bases, with 18 bases remaining between them. The CDR3 is 15 amino acids. The CDR3 coding sequence is TGTGCCAGCAGCGATACCGCTATCTCAGGGGATACGCAGTATTTT. It encodes CASSDTAISGDTQYF.

J is TRBJ1-1 and V is TRBV7-2; D unclear. The V gene's germline CDR1 is SGHTA and CDR2 FQGNSA. The length of the CDR3 is 12 residues. Trimming took off 4 bases at V and 6 bases at J, with 9 bases between the two ends. The CDR3 is CASSSSGPEAFF. In DNA, the CDR3 is TGTGCCAGCAGCTCCTCTGGCCCTGAAGCTTTCTTT.

Note on this clone: An end of the junction differs from the germline gene, which may be a read error. The V gene is TRBV7-7, the J gene TRBJ2-2; 12 nucleotides agree with TRBD2. Germline values: CDR1 SSHAT, CDR2 FNYEAQ (reference sequence). There are 15 residues in the CDR3. The CDR3 loop reads CASSPSGGVTGELFF. The CDR3 nucleotides read TGTGCTAGCAGCCCTAGCGGGGGGGTAACCGGGGAGCTGTTTTTT.

V gene TRBV21-1 combines with J gene TRBJ2-7; the D call of TRBD1 is as the table states it, not checked on the DNA. TRBV21-1 is annotated as a pseudogene. The CDR3 is made up of 11 amino acids. The CDR3 loop is CAVPTIYEQYF. The CDR3 nucleotides are TGTGCCGTTCCCACAATCTACGAGCAGTACTTC.

The V gene is TRBV5-1, the J gene TRBJ1-1; D is possibly TRBD1 (6 bases). Germline V gene data show CDR1 as SGHRS and CDR2 as YFSETQ. The CDR3 runs 15 residues. V was pared by 5 bases and J by 1 base, with 15 bases between. The CDR3 DNA is TGCGCCAGCAGTTGGGCAGGGGTGGAGAACACTGAAGCTTTCTTT. Translation gives CASSWAGVENTEAFF. The full variable domain, with the rest looked up from reference TRBV5-1 and TRBJ1-1, is KAGVTQTPRYLIKTRGQQVTLSCSPISGHRSVSWYQQTPGQGLQFLFEYFSETQRNKGNFPGRFSGRQFSNSRSEMNVSTLELGDSALYLCASSWAGVENTEAFFGQGTRLTVV.

The chain uses TRBV6-4 and TRBJ1-5, with unresolved D. V dropped 3 bases and J dropped 1 base, with 4 bases sitting between them. CDR3 size: 13 residues. Germline loops: CDR1 MRHNA, CDR2 SNTAGT. The CDR3 protein is CASSEQSNQPQHF. The CDR3 coding sequence is TGTGCCAGCAGTGAGCAGAGCAATCAGCCCCAGCATTTT.

V usage is TRBV5-4 and J usage is TRBJ1-5; D is unresolved. V lost 0 bases and J 5 bases, leaving 6 bases between the germline ends. This CDR3 has 13 residues. CDR1 and CDR2 from the germline V gene are SGHNT and YYREEE (reference sequence). DNA for the CDR3: TGTGCCAGCAGCTTGGGGCCGGATCAGCCCCAGCATTTT. It is translated as CASSLGPDQPQHF.

This chain links TRBV7-2 with TRBJ2-1; perhaps D is TRBD1 or TRBD2 (5 bases each). CDR1 and CDR2 (germline): SGHTA, FQGNSA. The CDR3 has 14 amino acids. Trimming removed 1 base from V and 8 bases from J, with 12 bases in between. The CDR3 loop reads CASSLGPLGDEQFF. The CDR3, as DNA: TGTGCCAGCAGCTTAGGGCCACTGGGGGATGAGCAGTTCTTC. Using reference TRBV7-2 and TRBJ2-1 for the parts outside the CDR3, the full variable domain is GAGVSQSPSNKVTEKGKDVELRCDPISGHTALYWYRQSLGQGLEFLIYFQGNSAPDKSGLPSDRFSAERTGGSVSTLTIQRTQQEDSAVYLCASSLGPLGDEQFFGPGTRLTVL.